This T cell receptor beta chain is from a study of T cells in Graves' hyperthyroidism and ophthalmopathy. Using RNA transcripts as the source, TCR beta CDR3 regions were amplified. The HTBI primer set drove a first-round RT-PCR of the TCR CDR3. In TCRdb, the multiplex PCR reads were re-called with MiXCR into one record per CDR3 protein. The profile covers a few hundred thousand distinct CDR3 sequences, with 46% appearing a single time and 8% to 8.5% taken by the ten largest. Graves' hyperthyroidism qualified as stable when ophthalmopathy did not progress within 18 months. Clinical symptoms, serum thyroxine, TRAb, thyroid ultrasound and orbital computed tomography informed diagnoses. For this clonotype: Its antigen is as yet unknown. One end of the junction is discordant with germline, which a read error may explain.

The study, taken as a whole, reports: Also found in blood were most expanded thyroid clonotypes above 0.001.

Sequencing was performed on peripheral blood or thyroid tissue (not recorded which). The TCR comes from a woman under 30 with Graves' hyperthyroidism.

CDR3 in DNA: TGTGCCAGCAGCCAAGTTTCAGGACAAAATTCACTCCTCCACTTT. Protein product: CASSQVSGQNSLLHF. This chain links TRBV11-2 with TRBJ1-6, with a tentative D call TRBD1 (5 bases). Looked up from germline, CDR1 is SGHAT and CDR2 is FQNNGV. The CDR3 spans 15 residues.